This T cell receptor (beta chain) was recorded in a study of T-cell memory formation after mild COVID-19. Study-wide background: Clusters of TCRs were largely donor specific. Whole-study results and caveats: Day 15 to 85 contractors were CD4/CD8 balanced; later expanders leaned CD4+. Chiefly within CM and EM were the contracting CD4+ clones; CD8+ ones were within EMRA.

5'RACE with constant-segment primers yielded barcoded, UMI-tagged TCR alpha and TCR beta cDNA libraries. MiXCR, applied by TCRdb to the 5' RACE reads, yields one record per CDR3 protein. The top ten hold 20% to 25% of the sample, which has 200,000 to 300,000 distinct CDR3 sequences, 15% to 20% seen once. V gave up 4 bases and J gave up 4 bases, with 13 bases separating them. The CDR3 extends over 14 amino acids. Germline V CDR1 and CDR2: SNHLY, FYNNEI. To note about this clonotype: Its antigen is not identified.

The source of this sequence is a man aged 18 to 35 who had mild COVID-19 (a few samples of this study predate the infection). Cell type and time point are not known. The chain couples TRBV2 to TRBJ1-1; possible D gene TRBD1, 6 bases. Sequenced input: PBMCs or a T cell subset sorted from them (not recorded which). This chain's CDR3 is CASSVQGGGTEAFF. DNA for the CDR3: TGTGCCAGCAGTGTACAGGGAGGGGGCACTGAAGCTTTCTTT.